The entry below gives a single T cell receptor (beta chain) sequence along with its context. Its target is unknown. With 7 bases removed from V and 2 bases from J, the gap between germline ends came to 6 bases. Per the germline V gene, CDR1 is SNHLY and CDR2 is FYNNEI. CDR3 size: 12 residues. This entry is derived from a study of T cells in Graves' hyperthyroidism and ophthalmopathy. Study outcomes and limitations: Stable hyperthyroidism was told apart from ophthalmopathy by a model built on 13 V-J features.

PBMCs were sourced from 9 to 10 ml fresh peripheral blood. What was amplified from RNA transcripts were TCR beta CDR3 regions. The TCR CDR3 first-round RT-PCR relied on the HTBI primer set. TCRdb re-called the multiplex PCR reads with MiXCR, one entry per CDR3 protein. The table lists 200,000 or so distinct CDR3 sequences, 17% of them singletons, with roughly 55% in the top ten. Sequenced input: blood. The genes are TRBV2 and TRBJ1-3; no clear D. The sequence was collected from a woman in her forties or fifties with Graves' hyperthyroidism. The CDR3 DNA reads TGTGCCAGCATGCTGCCTGGAAACACCATATATTTT. The encoded protein is CASMLPGNTIYF.